The present T cell receptor (beta chain) was sequenced within a study of blood T cell repertoires in COVID-19. Overall study context: The analysed material was cDNA or gDNA that came from T cells, B-cell-depleted T cells, or PBMCs.

Measured with immunoSEQ multiplex PCR; TCRdb has only the in-frame clones, and not every one. The table has hundreds of thousands of clones, around 89% seen once. The CDR3 contains 13 residues. CDR1 and CDR2 from the germline V gene are SGDLS and YYNGEE. Trimming took 4 bases from V and 4 from J, leaving 11 bases between them. The V gene is TRBV9, the J gene TRBJ1-2; no clear D gene. The sequenced material came from peripheral blood. The receptor was derived from a young woman with acute or convalescent COVID-19. The CDR3 nucleotides are TGTGCCAGCAGCCCCAACGGCGGCTATGGCTACACCTTC. Its translation: CASSPNGGYGYTF.